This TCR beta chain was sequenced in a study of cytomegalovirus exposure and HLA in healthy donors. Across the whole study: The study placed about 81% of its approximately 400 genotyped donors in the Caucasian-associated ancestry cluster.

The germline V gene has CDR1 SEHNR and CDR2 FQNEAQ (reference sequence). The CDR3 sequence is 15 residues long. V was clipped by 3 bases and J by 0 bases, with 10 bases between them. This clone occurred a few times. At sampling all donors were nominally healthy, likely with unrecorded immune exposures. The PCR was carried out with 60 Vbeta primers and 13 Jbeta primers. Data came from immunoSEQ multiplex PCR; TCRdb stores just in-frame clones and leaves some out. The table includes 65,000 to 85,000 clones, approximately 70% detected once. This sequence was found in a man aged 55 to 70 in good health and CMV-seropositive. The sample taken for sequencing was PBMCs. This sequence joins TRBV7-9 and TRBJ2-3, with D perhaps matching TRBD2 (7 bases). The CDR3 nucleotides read TGTGCCAGCAGCTTTGCGGGGGCGAGCACAGATACGCAGTATTTT. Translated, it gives CASSFAGASTDTQYF.